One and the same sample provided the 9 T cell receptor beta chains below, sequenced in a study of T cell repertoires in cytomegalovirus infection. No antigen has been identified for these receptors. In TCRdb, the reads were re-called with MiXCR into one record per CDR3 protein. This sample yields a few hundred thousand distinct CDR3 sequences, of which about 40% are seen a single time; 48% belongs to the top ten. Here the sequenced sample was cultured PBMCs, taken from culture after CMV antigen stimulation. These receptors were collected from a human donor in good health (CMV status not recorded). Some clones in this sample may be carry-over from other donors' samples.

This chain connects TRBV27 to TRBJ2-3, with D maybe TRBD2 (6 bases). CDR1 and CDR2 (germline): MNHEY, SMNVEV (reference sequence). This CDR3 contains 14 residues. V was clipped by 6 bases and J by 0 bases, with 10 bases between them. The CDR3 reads CASRRGTSTDTQYF. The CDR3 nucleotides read TGTGCCAGCAGGCGCGGGACTAGCACAGATACGCAGTATTTT.

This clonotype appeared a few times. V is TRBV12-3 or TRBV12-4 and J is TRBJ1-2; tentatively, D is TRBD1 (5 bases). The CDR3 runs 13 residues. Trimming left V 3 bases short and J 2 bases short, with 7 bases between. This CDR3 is CASSFAGNYGYTF. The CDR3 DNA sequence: TGTGCCAGCAGTTTTGCAGGGAACTATGGCTACACCTTC.

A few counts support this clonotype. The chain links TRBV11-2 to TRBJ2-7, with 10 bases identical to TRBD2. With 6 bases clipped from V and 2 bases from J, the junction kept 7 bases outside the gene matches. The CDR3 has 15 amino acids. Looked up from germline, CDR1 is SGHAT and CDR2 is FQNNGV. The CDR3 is CASRQLAGPTYEQYF. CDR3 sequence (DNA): TGTGCCAGCAGACAACTAGCGGGACCCACCTACGAGCAGTACTTC.

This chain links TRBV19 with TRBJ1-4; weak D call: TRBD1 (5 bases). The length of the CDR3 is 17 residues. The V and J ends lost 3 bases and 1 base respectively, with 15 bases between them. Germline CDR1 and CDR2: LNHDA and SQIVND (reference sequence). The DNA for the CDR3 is TGTGCCAGTAGTATTTGGGGCAGCTTGGGAACTAATGAAAAACTGTTTTTT. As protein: CASSIWGSLGTNEKLFF.

This chain's CDR3 is CASNHRRGQPYGYTF. The CDR3 DNA reads TGTGCCAGCAATCACCGCCGCGGACAACCCTATGGCTACACCTTC. The chain links TRBV6-5 to TRBJ1-2; the D gene is possibly TRBD1 (5 bases). Germline assignment: CDR1 MNHEY and CDR2 SVGAGI. The CDR3 consists of 15 residues. The V end lost 7 bases, the J end lost 4 bases, and 19 bases lay between the germline ends.

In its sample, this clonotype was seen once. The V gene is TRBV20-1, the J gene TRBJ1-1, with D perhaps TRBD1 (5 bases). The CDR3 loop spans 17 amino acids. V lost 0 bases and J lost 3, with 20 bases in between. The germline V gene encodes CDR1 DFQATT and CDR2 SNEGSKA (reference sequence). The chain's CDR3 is CSARDPSQGNLHTEAFF. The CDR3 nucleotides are TGCAGTGCTAGAGATCCATCCCAGGGAAATTTGCACACTGAAGCTTTCTTT.

The CDR3 coding sequence is TGTGCCAGCAGTTCGGGGGTATACCACGAGCAGTACTTC. This encodes CASSSGVYHEQYF. J is TRBJ2-7 and V is TRBV28; tentative D call: TRBD2 (6 bases). The germline gives CDR1 MDHEN, CDR2 SYDVKM. Trimming took off 4 bases at V and 5 bases at J, with 12 bases between the two ends. This CDR3 spans 13 amino acids.

The CDR3 DNA follows: TGTGCCAGCAGCTTAGTGACGGGGCGCGGGGATACGCAGTATTTT. This sequence encodes CASSLVTGRGDTQYF. The gene calls are TRBV7-2 and TRBJ2-3; D could derive from TRBD1 or TRBD2 (5 bases each). The CDR3 sequence is 15 residues long. Trimming removed 1 base at V and 6 bases at J, with 14 bases between. Per the germline V gene, CDR1 is SGHTA and CDR2 is FQGNSA.

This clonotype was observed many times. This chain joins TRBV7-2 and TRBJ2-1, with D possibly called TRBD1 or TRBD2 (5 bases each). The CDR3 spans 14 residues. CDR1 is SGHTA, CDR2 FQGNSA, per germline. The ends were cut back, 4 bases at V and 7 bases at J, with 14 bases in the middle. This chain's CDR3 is CASSWTSGANEQFF. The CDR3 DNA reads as TGTGCCAGCAGCTGGACTTCCGGGGCGAATGAGCAGTTCTTC.